This T cell receptor beta chain was identified during a study of blood T cell repertoires in COVID-19 (dated by TCRdb to the early 2020s). Turning to the overall study: Collaborator samples came from the United States, Italy and Spain and covered acute and convalescent phases of COVID-19. Where available, HLA class I and class II types were obtained from metadata supplied by the sample provider rather than from assay-based typing. The prospective study material was composed of cDNA or gDNA derived from T cells, B-cell-depleted T cells, or PBMCs. The dataset comprised deeply sampled blood TCRbeta repertoires from subjects exposed to, actively infected with, or recovered from COVID-19. The repertoires were released in a freely available public database intended as a resource for research on the immune response to SARS-CoV-2. Samples were obtained from the ongoing ImmuneRACE study (first 160 participants) and from about 1,300 subjects provided by 6 global collaborators. Sample metadata almost always included a de-identified subject ID, COVID-19 status, age in years and sex.

TCRbeta CDR3 regions were amplified from genomic DNA by means of the immunoSEQ Assay, a bias-controlled multiplex PCR. The study's processing was this. The number of nucleated cells in each sample was estimated by amplification of reference gene primers within the assay. Sequence reads were collapsed and filtered to measure the absolute abundance of every unique TCRbeta CDR3 rearrangement. For each sample, productive Simpson clonality was calculated by taking the square root of Simpson's diversity index across productive rearrangements. As stored in TCRdb, this immuneACCESS dataset retains in-frame rearrangements with V and J assigned. A fraction of the clones does not appear; measured against another copy, unresolved V genes explain less than half of the discrepancy, and the remainder lacks a known reason. V and J calls and clone size come straight from that table; D and trimming were deduced from the DNA. Counted in this sample were about 220,000 clones; roughly 84% of them appeared once. The ten largest make up around 3.5% of the sample.

V is cut by 0 bases and J by 5 bases, and the space between the germline ends is 15 bases. From cysteine to phenylalanine, the CDR3 is 16 amino acids long. Of the read, only the CDR3 DNA is kept; its 48 bases are in frame from base 1. Per the germline V gene, SGDLS is the CDR1 and YYNGEE is the CDR2. The collaborating institutions used their own protocols to collect whole blood in K2EDTA tubes. For TCRbeta analysis, collaborators shipped samples in one of three forms: frozen whole blood, isolated PBMCs, or DNA extracted from either of those sample types. Study-wide findings and limitations: Clinical and demographic metadata were provided uncurated, with the amount varying by source and participant.

This clone occurred a few times. Its antigen is still unknown. The record has no base qualities; no much larger clone is one base away. The sample taken for sequencing was peripheral blood. The sequence is built from TRBV9 and TRBJ2-1; matching of 6 bases hints at TRBD1 as the D gene. The source of this sequence is a woman older than 75 with acute or convalescent COVID-19. The CDR3 here reads CASSVGGRTNNNEQFF. The base sequence is TGTGCCAGCAGCGTAGGGGGGCGGACAAATAACAATGAGCAGTTCTTC.